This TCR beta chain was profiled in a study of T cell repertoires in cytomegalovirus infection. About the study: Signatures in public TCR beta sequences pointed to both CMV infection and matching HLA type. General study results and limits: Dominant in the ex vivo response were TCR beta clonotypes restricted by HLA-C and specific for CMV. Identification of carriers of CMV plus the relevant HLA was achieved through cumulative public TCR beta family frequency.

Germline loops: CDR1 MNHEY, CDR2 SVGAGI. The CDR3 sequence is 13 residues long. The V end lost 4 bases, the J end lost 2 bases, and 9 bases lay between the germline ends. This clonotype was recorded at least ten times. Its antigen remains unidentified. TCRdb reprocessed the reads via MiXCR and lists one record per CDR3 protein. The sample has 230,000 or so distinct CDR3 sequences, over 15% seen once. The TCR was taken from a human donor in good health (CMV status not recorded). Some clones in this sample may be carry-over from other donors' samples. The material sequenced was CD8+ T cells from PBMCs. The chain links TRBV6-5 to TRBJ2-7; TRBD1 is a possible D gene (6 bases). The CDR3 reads CASSLPGAYEQYF. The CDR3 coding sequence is TGTGCCAGCAGTTTGCCAGGGGCCTACGAGCAGTACTTC.